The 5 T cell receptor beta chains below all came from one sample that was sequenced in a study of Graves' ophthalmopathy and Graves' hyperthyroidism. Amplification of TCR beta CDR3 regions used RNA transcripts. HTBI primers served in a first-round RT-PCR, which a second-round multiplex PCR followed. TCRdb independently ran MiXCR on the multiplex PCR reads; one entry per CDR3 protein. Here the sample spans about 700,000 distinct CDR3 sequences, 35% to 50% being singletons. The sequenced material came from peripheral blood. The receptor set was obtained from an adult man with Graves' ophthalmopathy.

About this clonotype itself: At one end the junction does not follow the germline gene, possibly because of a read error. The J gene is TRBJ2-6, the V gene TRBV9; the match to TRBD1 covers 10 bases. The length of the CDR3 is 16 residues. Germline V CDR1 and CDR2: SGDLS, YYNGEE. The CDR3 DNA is TGCGCCAGCAGCGCATCCGGGACAGGGGATGTCAACGTCCTGACTTTC. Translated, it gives CASSASGTGDVNVLTF.

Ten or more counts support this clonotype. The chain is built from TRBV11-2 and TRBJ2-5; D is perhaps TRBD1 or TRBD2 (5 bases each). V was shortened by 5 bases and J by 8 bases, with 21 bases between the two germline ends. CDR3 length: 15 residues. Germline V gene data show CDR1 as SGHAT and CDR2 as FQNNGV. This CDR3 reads CASSQSTWGRLTQYF. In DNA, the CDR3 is TGTGCCAGCAGCCAATCTACTTGGGGACGACTAACCCAGTACTTC. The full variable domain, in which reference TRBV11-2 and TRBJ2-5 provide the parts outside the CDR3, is EAGVAQSPRYKIIEKRQSVAFWCNPISGHATLYWYQQILGQGPKLLIQFQNNGVVDDSQLPKDRFSAERLKGVDSTLKIQPAKLEDSAVYLCASSQSTWGRLTQYFGPGTRLLVL.

The CDR3 loop is CSATESNRGGNQPQHF. In DNA form, the CDR3 reads TGCAGTGCTACGGAATCCAACAGGGGAGGAAATCAGCCCCAGCATTTT. The chain has TRBV20-1 and TRBJ1-5, with 7 bases that match TRBD1. Losses at the gene ends were 4 bases for V and 4 bases for J; bases not matched to a gene: 13. CDR3 length: 16 residues. Germline CDR1 and CDR2: DFQATT and SNEGSKA (reference sequence).

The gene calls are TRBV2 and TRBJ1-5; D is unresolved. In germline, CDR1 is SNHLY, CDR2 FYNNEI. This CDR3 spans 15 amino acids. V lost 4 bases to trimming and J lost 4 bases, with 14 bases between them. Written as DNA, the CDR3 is TGTGCCAGCAGTGTTGAAGGGTGGGAGAATCAGCCCCAGCATTTT. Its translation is CASSVEGWENQPQHF.

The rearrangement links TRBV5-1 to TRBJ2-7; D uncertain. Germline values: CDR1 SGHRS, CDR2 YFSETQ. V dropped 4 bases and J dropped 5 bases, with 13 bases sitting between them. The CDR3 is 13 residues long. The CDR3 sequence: CASSLNLAHEQYF. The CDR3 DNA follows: TGCGCCAGCAGCCTAAATCTGGCCCACGAGCAGTACTTC. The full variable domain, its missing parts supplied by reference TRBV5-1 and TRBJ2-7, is KAGVTQTPRYLIKTRGQQVTLSCSPISGHRSVSWYQQTPGQGLQFLFEYFSETQRNKGNFPGRFSGRQFSNSRSEMNVSTLELGDSALYLCASSLNLAHEQYFGPGTRLTVT.